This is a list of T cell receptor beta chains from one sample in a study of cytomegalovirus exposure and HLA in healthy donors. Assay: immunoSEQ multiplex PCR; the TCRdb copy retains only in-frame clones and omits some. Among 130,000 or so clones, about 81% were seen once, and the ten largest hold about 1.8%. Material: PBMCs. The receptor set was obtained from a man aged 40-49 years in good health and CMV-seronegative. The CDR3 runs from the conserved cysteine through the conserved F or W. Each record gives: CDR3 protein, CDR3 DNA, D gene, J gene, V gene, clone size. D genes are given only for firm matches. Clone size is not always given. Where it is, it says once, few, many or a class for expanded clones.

CDR3aa: CASSQDSRASGNTIYF; CDR3nt: TGCGCCAGCAGCCAAGATAGCAGGGCCTCTGGAAACACCATATATTTT; d_gene: NA; j_gene: TRBJ1-3; v_gene: TRBV4-3; abundance: NA
CDR3aa: CASSSEGVGTGELFF; CDR3nt: TGCGCCAGCAGTTCGGAAGGGGTGGGAACCGGGGAGCTGTTTTTT; d_gene: NA; j_gene: TRBJ2-2; v_gene: TRBV5-1; abundance: NA
CDR3aa: CASSLGQLETQYF; CDR3nt: TGTGCCAGCAGTTTGGGCCAGTTAGAGACCCAGTACTTC; d_gene: NA; j_gene: TRBJ2-5; v_gene: TRBV27; abundance: NA
CDR3aa: CASTRDRAFNQPQHF; CDR3nt: TGTGCCAGCACCCGGGACAGGGCGTTCAATCAGCCCCAGCATTTT; d_gene: TRBD1; j_gene: TRBJ1-5; v_gene: TRBV28; abundance: NA
CDR3aa: CASSNREYEQYF; CDR3nt: TGTGCCAGTAGTAACCGGGAATACGAGCAGTACTTC; d_gene: NA; j_gene: TRBJ2-7; v_gene: TRBV19; abundance: NA
CDR3aa: CASSLVGSGSLYEQYF; CDR3nt: TGCGCCAGCAGCTTGGTCGGTAGCGGGAGTCTCTACGAGCAGTACTTC; d_gene: TRBD2; j_gene: TRBJ2-7; v_gene: TRBV5-1; abundance: NA
CDR3aa: CASSERDGAEAFF; CDR3nt: TGCGCCAGCAGTGAGAGAGATGGGGCAGAAGCTTTCTTT; d_gene: NA; j_gene: TRBJ1-1; v_gene: TRBV10-1; abundance: NA
CDR3aa: CASRLAGGPKEQYF; CDR3nt: TGTGCCAGCAGACTAGCGGGGGGGCCAAAAGAGCAGTACTTC; d_gene: TRBD2; j_gene: TRBJ2-7; v_gene: TRBV7-2; abundance: NA
CDR3aa: CASSYGLTTDTQYF; CDR3nt: TGTGCCAGCAGTTATGGTCTAACCACAGATACGCAGTATTTT; d_gene: NA; j_gene: TRBJ2-3; v_gene: TRBV6-5; abundance: NA
CDR3aa: CASSQVGDGADTQYF; CDR3nt: TGCGCCAGCAGCCAAGTAGGGGATGGCGCAGATACGCAGTATTTT; d_gene: NA; j_gene: TRBJ2-3; v_gene: TRBV4-3; abundance: NA
CDR3aa: CASNGQGARAEAFF; CDR3nt: TGTGCCAGCAACGGACAGGGGGCGAGGGCTGAAGCTTTCTTT; d_gene: TRBD1; j_gene: TRBJ1-1; v_gene: TRBV27; abundance: NA
CDR3aa: CASSGPSGRPRQYF; CDR3nt: TGCGCCAGCAGCGGACCTAGCGGGAGGCCCAGGCAGTACTTC; d_gene: TRBD2; j_gene: TRBJ2-7; v_gene: TRBV5-1; abundance: NA
CDR3aa: CASSPAVPGGAYEQYF; CDR3nt: TGCGCCAGCAGCCCCGCAGTTCCAGGGGGCGCCTACGAGCAGTACTTC; d_gene: TRBD1; j_gene: TRBJ2-7; v_gene: TRBV5-1; abundance: once
CDR3aa: CASSLGTGQNTEAFF; CDR3nt: TGTGCCAGCAGCTTGGGGACAGGGCAGAACACTGAAGCTTTCTTT; d_gene: TRBD1; j_gene: TRBJ1-1; v_gene: TRBV5-4; abundance: NA
CDR3aa: CAWDRNRGSNQPQHF; CDR3nt: TGTGCCTGGGACCGGAACAGGGGTAGCAATCAGCCCCAGCATTTT; d_gene: TRBD1; j_gene: TRBJ1-5; v_gene: TRBV30; abundance: NA
CDR3aa: CASSNSHRGGTEAFF; CDR3nt: TGTGCCAGCAGCAATTCTCACAGGGGCGGGACTGAAGCTTTCTTT; d_gene: TRBD1; j_gene: TRBJ1-1; v_gene: TRBV7-8; abundance: NA
CDR3aa: CASSLISTNTEAFF; CDR3nt: TGTGCCAGCAGTTTAATATCCACAAACACTGAAGCTTTCTTT; d_gene: NA; j_gene: TRBJ1-1; v_gene: TRBV28; abundance: NA
CDR3aa: CASSPKLRETDAQYF; CDR3nt: TGTGCCAGCAGCCCAAAATTGAGGGAAACAGATGCGCAGTATTTT; d_gene: NA; j_gene: TRBJ2-3; v_gene: TRBV7-6; abundance: NA
CDR3aa: CASQGGSSGYNEQFF; CDR3nt: TGTGCCAGCCAAGGGGGGTCTAGCGGTTACAATGAGCAGTTCTTC; d_gene: NA; j_gene: TRBJ2-1; v_gene: TRBV7-9; abundance: once
CDR3aa: CASSVDPDSYGYTF; CDR3nt: TGTGCCAGCAGCGTAGACCCCGACTCCTATGGCTACACCTTC; d_gene: NA; j_gene: TRBJ1-2; v_gene: TRBV9; abundance: NA
CDR3aa: CASSGARGQGHDEQYF; CDR3nt: TGTGCCAGCAGCGGCGCTAGGGGACAGGGACATGACGAGCAGTACTTC; d_gene: TRBD1; j_gene: TRBJ2-7; v_gene: TRBV9; abundance: NA
CDR3aa: CASSQGQNYGYTF; CDR3nt: TGTGCCAGCAGCCAGGGACAGAACTATGGCTACACCTTC; d_gene: TRBD1; j_gene: TRBJ1-2; v_gene: TRBV14; abundance: NA
CDR3aa: CASRGVGTIYF; CDR3nt: TGTGCCAGCAGGGGAGTGGGCACCATATATTTT; d_gene: NA; j_gene: TRBJ1-3; v_gene: TRBV25-1; abundance: NA